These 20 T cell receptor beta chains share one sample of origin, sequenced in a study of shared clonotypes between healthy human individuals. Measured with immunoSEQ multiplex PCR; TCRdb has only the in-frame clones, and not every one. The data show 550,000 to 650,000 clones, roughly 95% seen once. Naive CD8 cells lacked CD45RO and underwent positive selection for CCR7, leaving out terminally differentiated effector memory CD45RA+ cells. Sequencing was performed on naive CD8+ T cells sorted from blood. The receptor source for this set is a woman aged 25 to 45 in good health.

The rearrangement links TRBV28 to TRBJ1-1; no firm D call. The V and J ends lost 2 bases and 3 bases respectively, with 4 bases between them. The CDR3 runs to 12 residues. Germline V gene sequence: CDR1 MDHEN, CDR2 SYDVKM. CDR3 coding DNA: TGTGCCAGCAGTTTAAAAGACACTGAAGCTTTCTTT. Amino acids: CASSLKDTEAFF. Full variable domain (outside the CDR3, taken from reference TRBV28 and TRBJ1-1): DVKVTQSSRYLVKRTGEKVFLECVQDMDHENMFWYRQDPGLGLRLIYFSYDVKMKEKGDIPEGYSVSREKKERFSLILESASTNQTSMYLCASSLKDTEAFFGQGTRLTVV.

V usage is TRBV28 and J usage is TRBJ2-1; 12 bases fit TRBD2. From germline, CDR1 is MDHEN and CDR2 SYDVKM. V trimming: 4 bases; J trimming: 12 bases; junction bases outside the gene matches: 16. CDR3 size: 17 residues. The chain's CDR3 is CASSSPGTSGQGPGQFF. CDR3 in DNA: TGTGCCAGCAGTTCCCCCGGGACTAGCGGGCAGGGCCCTGGGCAGTTCTTC.

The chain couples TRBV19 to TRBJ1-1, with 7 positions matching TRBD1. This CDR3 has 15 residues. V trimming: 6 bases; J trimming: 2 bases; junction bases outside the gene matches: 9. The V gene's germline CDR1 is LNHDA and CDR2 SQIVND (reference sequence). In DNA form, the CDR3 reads TGTGCCAGTAGCCGGGACAGTGGAGGAAACACTGAAGCTTTCTTT. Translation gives CASSRDSGGNTEAFF.

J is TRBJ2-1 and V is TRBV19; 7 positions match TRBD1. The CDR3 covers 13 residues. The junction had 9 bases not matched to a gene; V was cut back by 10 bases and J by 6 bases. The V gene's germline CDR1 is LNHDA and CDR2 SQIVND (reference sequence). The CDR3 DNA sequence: TGTGCCACCAAAGGGGGCGGTGGCAATGAGCAGTTCTTC. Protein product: CATKGGGGNEQFF.

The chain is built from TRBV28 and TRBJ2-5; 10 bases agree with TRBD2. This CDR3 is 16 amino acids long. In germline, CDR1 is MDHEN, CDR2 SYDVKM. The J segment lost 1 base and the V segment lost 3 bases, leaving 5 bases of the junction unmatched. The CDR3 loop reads CASSFHKREGQETQYF. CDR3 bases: TGTGCCAGCAGTTTTCATAAGCGGGAGGGCCAAGAGACCCAGTACTTC.

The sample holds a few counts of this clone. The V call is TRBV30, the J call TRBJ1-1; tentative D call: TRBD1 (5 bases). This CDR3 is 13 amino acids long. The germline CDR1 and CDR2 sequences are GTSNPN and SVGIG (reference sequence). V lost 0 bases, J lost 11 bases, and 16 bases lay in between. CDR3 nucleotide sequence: TGTGCCTGGAGTGTTAGGGAGGCAGGGCGGGCTTTCTTT. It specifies CAWSVREAGRAFF. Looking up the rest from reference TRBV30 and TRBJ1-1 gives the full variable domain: SQTIHQWPATLVQPVGSPLSLECTVEGTSNPNLYWYRQAAGRGLQLLFYSVGIGQISSEVPQNLSASRPQDRQFILSSKKLLLSDSGFYLCAWSVREAGRAFFGQGTRLTVV.

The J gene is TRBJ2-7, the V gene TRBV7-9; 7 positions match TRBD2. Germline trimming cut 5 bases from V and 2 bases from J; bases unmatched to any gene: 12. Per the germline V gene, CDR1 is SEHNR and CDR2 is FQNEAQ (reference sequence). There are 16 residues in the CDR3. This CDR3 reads CASSTHTSAPTYEQYF. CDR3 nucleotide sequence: TGTGCCAGCAGCACCCATACTAGCGCGCCGACCTACGAGCAGTACTTC.

CDR3 bases: TGTGCCAGCAGCCGGGACAGGGACTCTGAAGCTTTCTTT. It is translated as CASSRDRDSEAFF. J is TRBJ1-1 and V is TRBV7-7; 9 bases fit TRBD1. The trim removed 5 bases at V and 6 bases at J, leaving 4 bases unmatched. CDR1 and CDR2 (germline): SSHAT, FNYEAQ (reference sequence). This CDR3 contains 13 residues.

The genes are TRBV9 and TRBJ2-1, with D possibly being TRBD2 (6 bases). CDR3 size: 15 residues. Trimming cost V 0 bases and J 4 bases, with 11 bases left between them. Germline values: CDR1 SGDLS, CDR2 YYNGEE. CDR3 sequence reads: CASSVGRGTYNEQFF. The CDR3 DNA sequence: TGTGCCAGCAGCGTAGGGCGGGGAACTTACAATGAGCAGTTCTTC.

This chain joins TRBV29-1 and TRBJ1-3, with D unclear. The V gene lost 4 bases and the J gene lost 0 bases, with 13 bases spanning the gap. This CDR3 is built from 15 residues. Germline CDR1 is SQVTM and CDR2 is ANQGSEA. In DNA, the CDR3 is TGCAGCGTTGGAAACAGAGGGCTCTCTGGAAACACCATATATTTT. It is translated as CSVGNRGLSGNTIYF.

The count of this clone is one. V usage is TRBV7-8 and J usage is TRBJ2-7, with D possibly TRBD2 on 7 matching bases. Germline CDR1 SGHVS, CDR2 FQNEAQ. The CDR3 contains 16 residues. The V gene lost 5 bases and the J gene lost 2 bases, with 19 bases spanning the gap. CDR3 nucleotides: TGTGCCAGCAGCCCGCATAGGGGGAGGGGAGCCTACGAGCAGTACTTC. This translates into CASSPHRGRGAYEQYF.

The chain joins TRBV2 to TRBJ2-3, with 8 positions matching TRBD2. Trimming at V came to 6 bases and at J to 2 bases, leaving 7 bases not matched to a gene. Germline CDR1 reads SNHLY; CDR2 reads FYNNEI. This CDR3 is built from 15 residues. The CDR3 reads CASRTTSAITDTQYF. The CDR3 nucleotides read TGTGCCAGCAGGACGACTAGCGCGATCACAGATACGCAGTATTTT.

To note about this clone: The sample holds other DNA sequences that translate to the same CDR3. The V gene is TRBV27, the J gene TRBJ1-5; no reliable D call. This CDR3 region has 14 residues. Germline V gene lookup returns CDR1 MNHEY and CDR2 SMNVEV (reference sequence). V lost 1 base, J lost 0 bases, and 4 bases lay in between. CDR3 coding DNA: TGTGCCAGCAGTTTATTGGGTAGCAATCAGCCCCAGCATTTT. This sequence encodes CASSLLGSNQPQHF.

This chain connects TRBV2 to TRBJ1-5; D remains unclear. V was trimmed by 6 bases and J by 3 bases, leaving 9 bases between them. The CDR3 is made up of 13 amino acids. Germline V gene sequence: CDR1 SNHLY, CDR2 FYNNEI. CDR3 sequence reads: CASSEGLNQPQHF. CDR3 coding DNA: TGTGCCAGCAGCGAGGGCCTCAATCAGCCCCAGCATTTT.

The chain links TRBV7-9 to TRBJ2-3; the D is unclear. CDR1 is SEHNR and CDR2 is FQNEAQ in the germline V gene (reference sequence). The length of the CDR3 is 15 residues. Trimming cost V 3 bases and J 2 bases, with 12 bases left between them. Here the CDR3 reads CASSFRTEDTDTQYF. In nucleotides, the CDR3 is TGTGCCAGCAGCTTCAGGACCGAGGACACAGATACGCAGTATTTT.

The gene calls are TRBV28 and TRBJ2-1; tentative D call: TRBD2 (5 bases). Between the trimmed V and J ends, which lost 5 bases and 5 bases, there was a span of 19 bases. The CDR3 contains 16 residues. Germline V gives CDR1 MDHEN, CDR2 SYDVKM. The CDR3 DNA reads TGTGCCAGCAGTGCCCCTTTTCGGGATTCCCACAATGAGCAGTTCTTC. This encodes CASSAPFRDSHNEQFF.

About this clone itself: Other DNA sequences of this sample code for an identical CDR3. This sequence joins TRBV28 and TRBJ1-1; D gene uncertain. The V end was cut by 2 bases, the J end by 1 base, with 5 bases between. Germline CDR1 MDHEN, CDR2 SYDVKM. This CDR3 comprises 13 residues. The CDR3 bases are TGTGCCAGCAGTTTAATCGGGAACACTGAAGCTTTCTTT. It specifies CASSLIGNTEAFF.

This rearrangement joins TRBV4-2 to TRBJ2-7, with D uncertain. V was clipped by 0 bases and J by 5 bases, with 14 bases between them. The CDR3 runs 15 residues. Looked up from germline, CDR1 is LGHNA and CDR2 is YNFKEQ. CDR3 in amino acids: CASSQDVPTVNEQYF. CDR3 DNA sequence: TGTGCCAGCAGCCAAGATGTACCCACCGTGAACGAGCAGTACTTC.

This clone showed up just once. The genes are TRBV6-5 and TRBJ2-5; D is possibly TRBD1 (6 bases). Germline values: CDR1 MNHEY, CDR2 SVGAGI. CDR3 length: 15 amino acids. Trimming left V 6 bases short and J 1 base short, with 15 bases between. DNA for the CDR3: TGTGCCAGCAGCGATCCCTTACAGGGCCAAGAGACCCAGTACTTC. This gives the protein CASSDPLQGQETQYF.

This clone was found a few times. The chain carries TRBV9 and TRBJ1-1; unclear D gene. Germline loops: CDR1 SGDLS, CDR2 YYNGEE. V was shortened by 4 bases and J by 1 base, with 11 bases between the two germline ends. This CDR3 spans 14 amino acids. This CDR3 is CASSMFNTNTEAFF. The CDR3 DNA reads TGTGCCAGCAGCATGTTTAATACGAACACTGAAGCTTTCTTT.